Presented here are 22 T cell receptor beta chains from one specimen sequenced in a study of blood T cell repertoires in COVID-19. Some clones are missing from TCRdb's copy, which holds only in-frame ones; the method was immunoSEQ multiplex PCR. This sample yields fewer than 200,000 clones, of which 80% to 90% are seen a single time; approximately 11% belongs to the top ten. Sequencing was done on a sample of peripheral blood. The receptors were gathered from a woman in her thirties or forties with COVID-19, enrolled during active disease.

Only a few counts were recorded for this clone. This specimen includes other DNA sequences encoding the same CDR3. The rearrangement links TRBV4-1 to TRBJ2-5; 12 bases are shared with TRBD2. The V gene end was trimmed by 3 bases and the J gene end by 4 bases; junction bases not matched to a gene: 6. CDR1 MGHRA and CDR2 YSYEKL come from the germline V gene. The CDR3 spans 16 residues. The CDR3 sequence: CASSQDLAGGRETQYF. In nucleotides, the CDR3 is TGCGCCAGCAGCCAGGACCTAGCGGGAGGGCGAGAGACCCAGTACTTC.

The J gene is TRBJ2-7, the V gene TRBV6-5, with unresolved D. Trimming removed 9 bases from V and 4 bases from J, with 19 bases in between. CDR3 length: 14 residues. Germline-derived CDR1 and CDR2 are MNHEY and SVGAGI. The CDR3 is CARVEEVPSYEQYF. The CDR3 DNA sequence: TGTGCCAGGGTTGAGGAAGTTCCATCGTACGAGCAGTACTTC.

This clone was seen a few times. CDR3 loop: CASSFGGSDSNQPQHF. As DNA, the CDR3 is TGTGCCAGCAGCTTCGGGGGGAGCGATAGCAATCAGCCCCAGCATTTT. The chain has TRBV5-6 and TRBJ1-5, with a weak D call TRBD1 (5 bases). V was pared by 2 bases and J by 0 bases, with 12 bases between. From germline, CDR1 is SGHDT and CDR2 YYEEEE. The CDR3 sequence is 16 residues long. The variable domain in full, completed from reference TRBV5-6 and TRBJ1-5, reads DAGVTQSPTHLIKTRGQQVTLRCSPKSGHDTVSWYQQALGQGPQFIFQYYEEEERQRGNFPDRFSGHQFPNYSSELNVNALLLGDSALYLCASSFGGSDSNQPQHFGDGTRLSIL.

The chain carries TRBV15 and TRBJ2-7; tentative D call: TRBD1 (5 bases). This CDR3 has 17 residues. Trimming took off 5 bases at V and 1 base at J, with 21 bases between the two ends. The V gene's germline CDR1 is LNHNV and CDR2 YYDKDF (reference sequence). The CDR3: CATSGKAGIYPSYEQYV. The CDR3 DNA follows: TGTGCCACCAGCGGCAAAGCAGGGATATATCCGTCCTACGAGCAGTACGTC.

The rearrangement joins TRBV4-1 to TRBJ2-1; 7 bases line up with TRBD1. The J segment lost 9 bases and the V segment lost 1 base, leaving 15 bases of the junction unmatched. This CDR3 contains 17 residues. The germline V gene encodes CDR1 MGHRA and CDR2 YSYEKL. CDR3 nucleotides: TGCGCCAGCAGCCAAGCGTTCCGGTCAAGGGGGCAAAGTGAGCAGTTCTTC. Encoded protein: CASSQAFRSRGQSEQFF.

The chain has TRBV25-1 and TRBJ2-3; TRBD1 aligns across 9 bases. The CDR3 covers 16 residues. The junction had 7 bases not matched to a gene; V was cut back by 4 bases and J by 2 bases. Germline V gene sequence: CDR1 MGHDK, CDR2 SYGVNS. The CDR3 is CASSGPGQGVTDTQYF. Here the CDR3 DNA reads TGTGCCAGCAGTGGGCCGGGACAGGGAGTCACAGATACGCAGTATTTT.

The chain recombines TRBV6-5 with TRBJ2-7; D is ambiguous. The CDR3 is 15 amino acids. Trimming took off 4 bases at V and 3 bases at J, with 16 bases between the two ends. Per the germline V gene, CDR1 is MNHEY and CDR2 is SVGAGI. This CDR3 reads CASSSPGLLLYEQYF. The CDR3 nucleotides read TGTGCCAGCAGTTCCCCAGGCCTGCTACTCTACGAGCAGTACTTC.

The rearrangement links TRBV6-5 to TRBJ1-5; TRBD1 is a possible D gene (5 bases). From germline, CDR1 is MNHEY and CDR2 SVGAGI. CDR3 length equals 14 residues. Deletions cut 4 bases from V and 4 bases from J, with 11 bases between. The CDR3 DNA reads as TGTGCCAGCAGTTTGACAGTAACTAATCAGCCCCAGCATTTT. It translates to CASSLTVTNQPQHF.

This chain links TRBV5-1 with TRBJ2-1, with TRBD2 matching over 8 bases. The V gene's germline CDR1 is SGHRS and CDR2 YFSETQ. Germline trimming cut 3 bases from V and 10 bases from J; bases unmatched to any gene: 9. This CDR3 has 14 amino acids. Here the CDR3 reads CASSSNRGGREQFF. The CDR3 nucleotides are TGCGCCAGCAGCTCTAACCGGGGGGGACGAGAGCAGTTCTTC. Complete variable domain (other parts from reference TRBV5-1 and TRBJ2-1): KAGVTQTPRYLIKTRGQQVTLSCSPISGHRSVSWYQQTPGQGLQFLFEYFSETQRNKGNFPGRFSGRQFSNSRSEMNVSTLELGDSALYLCASSSNRGGREQFFGPGTRLTVL.

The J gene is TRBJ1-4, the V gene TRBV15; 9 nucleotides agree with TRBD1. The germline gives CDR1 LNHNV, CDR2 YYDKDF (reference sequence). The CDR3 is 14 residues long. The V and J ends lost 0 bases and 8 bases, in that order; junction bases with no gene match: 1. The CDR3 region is CATSREQGAEKLFF. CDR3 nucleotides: TGTGCCACCAGCAGAGAACAGGGGGCGGAAAAACTGTTTTTT.

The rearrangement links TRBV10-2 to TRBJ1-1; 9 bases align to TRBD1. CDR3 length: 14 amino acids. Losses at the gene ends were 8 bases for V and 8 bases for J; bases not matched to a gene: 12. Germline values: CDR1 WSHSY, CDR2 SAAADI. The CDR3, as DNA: TGCGCCAGCCTCATACCGACGACAGGGGGAGAAGCTTTCTTT. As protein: CASLIPTTGGEAFF.

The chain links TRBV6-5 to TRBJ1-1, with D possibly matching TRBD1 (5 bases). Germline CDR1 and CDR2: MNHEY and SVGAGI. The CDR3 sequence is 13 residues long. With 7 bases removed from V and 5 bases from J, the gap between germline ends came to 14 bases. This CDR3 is CASKGVVATEAFF. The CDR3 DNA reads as TGTGCCAGCAAAGGGGTCGTGGCGACTGAAGCTTTCTTT.

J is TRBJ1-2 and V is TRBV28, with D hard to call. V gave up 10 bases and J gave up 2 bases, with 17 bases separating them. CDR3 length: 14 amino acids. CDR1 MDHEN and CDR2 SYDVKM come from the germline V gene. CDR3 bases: TGTGCCACCACGTACGCCGCGGTAAACTATGGCTACACCTTC. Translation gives CATTYAAVNYGYTF.

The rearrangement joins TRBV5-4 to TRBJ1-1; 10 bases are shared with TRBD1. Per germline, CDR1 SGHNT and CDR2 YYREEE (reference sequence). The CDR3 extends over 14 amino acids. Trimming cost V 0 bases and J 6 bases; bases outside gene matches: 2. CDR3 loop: CASSLGDRGAEAFF. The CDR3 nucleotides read TGTGCCAGCAGCTTGGGGGACAGGGGAGCTGAAGCTTTCTTT.

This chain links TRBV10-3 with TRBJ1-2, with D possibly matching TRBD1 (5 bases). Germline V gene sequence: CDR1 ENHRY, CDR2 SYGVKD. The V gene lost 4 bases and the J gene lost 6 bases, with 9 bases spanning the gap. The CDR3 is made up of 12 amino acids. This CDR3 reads CAISAVGHGYTF. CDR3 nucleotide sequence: TGTGCCATCAGTGCTGTGGGGCATGGCTACACCTTC.

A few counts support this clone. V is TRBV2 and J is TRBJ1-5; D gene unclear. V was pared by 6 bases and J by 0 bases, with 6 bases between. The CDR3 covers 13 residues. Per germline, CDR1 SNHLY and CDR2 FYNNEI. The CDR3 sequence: CASRRNSNQPQHF. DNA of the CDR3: TGTGCCAGCAGGCGGAATAGCAATCAGCCCCAGCATTTT.

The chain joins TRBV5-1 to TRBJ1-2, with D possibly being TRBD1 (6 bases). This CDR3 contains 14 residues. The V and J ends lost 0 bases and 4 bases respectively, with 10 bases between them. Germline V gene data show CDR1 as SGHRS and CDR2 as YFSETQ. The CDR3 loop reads CASSLAGAPYGYTF. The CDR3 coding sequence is TGCGCCAGCAGCTTGGCAGGGGCACCCTATGGCTACACCTTC. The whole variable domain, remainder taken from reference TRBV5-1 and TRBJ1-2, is KAGVTQTPRYLIKTRGQQVTLSCSPISGHRSVSWYQQTPGQGLQFLFEYFSETQRNKGNFPGRFSGRQFSNSRSEMNVSTLELGDSALYLCASSLAGAPYGYTFGSGTRLTVV.

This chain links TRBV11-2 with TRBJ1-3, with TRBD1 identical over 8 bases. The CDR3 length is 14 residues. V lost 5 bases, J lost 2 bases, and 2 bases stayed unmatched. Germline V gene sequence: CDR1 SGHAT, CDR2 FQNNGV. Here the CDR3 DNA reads TGTGCCAGCAGCGTGACAGGGGCTGGAAACACCATATATTTT. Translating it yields CASSVTGAGNTIYF.

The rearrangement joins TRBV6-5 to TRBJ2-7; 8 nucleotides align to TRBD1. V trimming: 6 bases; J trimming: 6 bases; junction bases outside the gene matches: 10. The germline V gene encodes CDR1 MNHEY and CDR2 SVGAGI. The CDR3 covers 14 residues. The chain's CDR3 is CASSALTGGGEQYF. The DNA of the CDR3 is TGTGCCAGCAGCGCTTTAACAGGGGGAGGCGAGCAGTACTTC.

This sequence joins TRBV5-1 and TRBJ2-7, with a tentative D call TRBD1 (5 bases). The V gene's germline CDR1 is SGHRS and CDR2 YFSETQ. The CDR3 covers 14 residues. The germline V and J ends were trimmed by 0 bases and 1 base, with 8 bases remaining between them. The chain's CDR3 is CASSLGGPSYEQYF. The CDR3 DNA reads TGCGCCAGCAGCTTGGGGGGCCCTTCCTACGAGCAGTACTTC.

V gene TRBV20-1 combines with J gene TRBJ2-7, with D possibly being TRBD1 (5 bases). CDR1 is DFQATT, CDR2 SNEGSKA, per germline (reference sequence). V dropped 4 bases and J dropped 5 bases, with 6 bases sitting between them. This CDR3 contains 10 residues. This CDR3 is CSAKGDEQYF. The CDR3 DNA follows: TGCAGTGCTAAAGGGGACGAGCAGTACTTC.

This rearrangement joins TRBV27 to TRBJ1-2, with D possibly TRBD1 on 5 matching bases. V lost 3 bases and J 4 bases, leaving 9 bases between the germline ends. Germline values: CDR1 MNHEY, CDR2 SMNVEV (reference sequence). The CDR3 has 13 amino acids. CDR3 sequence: CASSFGHRYGYTF. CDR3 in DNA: TGTGCCAGCAGTTTCGGACACCGCTATGGCTACACCTTC.